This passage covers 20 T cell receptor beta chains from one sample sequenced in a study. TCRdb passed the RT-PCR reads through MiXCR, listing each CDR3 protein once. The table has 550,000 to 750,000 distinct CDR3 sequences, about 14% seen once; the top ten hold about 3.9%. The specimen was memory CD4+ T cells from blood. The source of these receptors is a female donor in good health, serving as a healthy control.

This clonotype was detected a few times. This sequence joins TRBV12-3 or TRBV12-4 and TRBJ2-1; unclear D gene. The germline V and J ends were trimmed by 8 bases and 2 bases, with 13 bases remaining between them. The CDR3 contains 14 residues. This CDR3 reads CASSNSFPYNEQFF. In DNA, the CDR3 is TGTGCCAGCTCAAACAGCTTCCCCTACAATGAGCAGTTCTTC.

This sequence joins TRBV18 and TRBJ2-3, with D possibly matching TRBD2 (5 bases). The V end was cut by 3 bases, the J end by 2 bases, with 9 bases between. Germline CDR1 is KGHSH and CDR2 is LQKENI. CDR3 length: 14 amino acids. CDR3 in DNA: TGTGCCAGCTCACCTTCAGCGGTCACAGATACGCAGTATTTT. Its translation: CASSPSAVTDTQYF.

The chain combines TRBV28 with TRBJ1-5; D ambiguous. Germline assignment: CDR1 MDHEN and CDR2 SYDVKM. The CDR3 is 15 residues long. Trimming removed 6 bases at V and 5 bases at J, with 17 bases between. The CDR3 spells CASRSTDRYDQPQHF. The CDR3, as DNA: TGTGCCAGCAGAAGCACGGATCGCTATGATCAGCCCCAGCATTTT.

Here the CDR3 reads CASSHRLTTDTQYF. CDR3 nucleotides: TGTGCCAGCAGCCACAGACTTACCACAGATACGCAGTATTTT. This chain connects TRBV11-1 to TRBJ2-3; D is undetermined. Trimming took 5 bases from V and 2 from J, leaving 11 bases between them. The CDR3 covers 14 residues. CDR1 and CDR2 from the germline V gene are SGHAT and FQDESV (reference sequence).

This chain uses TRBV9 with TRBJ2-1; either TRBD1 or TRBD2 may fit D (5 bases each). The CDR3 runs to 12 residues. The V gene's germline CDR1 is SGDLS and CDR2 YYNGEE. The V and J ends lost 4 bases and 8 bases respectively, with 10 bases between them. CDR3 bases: TGTGCCAGCAGCCCGCTGGGGGATGAGCAGTTCTTC. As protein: CASSPLGDEQFF.

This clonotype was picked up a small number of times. CDR3 sequence (DNA): TGTGCCAGCAGTTTGGACAGGGAGCGCTATGGCTACACCTTC. Its translation is CASSLDRERYGYTF. V usage is TRBV28 and J usage is TRBJ1-2, with 8 nucleotides matching TRBD1. CDR1 is MDHEN and CDR2 is SYDVKM in the germline V gene. V lost 3 bases, J lost 4 bases, and 4 bases stayed unmatched. CDR3 length: 14 amino acids.

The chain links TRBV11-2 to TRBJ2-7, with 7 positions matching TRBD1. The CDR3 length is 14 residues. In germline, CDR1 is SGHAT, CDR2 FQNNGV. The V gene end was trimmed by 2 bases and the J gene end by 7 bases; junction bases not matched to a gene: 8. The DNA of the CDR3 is TGTGCCAGCAGCTTAACCGGGACAGTAAGTGAGCAGTACTTC. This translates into CASSLTGTVSEQYF.

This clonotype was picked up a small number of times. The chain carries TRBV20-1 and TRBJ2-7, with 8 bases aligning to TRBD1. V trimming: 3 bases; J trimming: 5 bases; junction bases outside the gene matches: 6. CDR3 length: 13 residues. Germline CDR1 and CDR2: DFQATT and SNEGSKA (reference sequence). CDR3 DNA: TGCAGTGCTAGGGGGGACAGGAAAAACGAGCAGTACTTC. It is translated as CSARGDRKNEQYF.

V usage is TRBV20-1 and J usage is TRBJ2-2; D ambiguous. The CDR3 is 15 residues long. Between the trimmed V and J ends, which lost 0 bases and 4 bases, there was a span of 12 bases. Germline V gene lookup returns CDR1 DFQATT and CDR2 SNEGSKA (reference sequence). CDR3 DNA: TGCAGTGCTAGAGACCCAAGGGTTACCACCGGGGAGCTGTTTTTT. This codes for CSARDPRVTTGELFF.

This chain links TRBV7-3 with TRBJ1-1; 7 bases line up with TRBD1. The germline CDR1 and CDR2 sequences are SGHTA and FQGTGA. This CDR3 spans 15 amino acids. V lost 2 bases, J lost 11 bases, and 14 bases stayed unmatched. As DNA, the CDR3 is TGTGCCAGCAGCTTAGGCGGGACAGTTTCTCCTGGGGCTTTCTTT. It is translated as CASSLGGTVSPGAFF.

CDR3 in DNA: TGTGCCAGCAGCGAACTCCAGGAGACCTACGAGCAGTACTTC. Protein sequence: CASSELQETYEQYF. The chain recombines TRBV11-2 with TRBJ2-7, with unresolved D. V was cut by 5 bases and J by 2 bases, with 13 bases left in between. Germline lookup yields CDR1 SGHAT and CDR2 FQNNGV. The CDR3 is 14 amino acids.

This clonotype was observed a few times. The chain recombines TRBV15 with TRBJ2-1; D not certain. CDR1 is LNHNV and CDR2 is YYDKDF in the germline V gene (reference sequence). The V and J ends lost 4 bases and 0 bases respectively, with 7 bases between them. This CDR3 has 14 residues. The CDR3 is CATSNEGSYNEQFF. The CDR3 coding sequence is TGTGCCACCAGCAACGAAGGCTCCTACAATGAGCAGTTCTTC.

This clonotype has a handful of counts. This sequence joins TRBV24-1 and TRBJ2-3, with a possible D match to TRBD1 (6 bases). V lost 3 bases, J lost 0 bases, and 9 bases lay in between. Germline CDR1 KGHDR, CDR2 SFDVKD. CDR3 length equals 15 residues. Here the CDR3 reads CATSDPRGSTDTQYF. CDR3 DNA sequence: TGTGCCACCAGTGATCCCAGGGGAAGCACAGATACGCAGTATTTT.

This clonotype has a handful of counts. The CDR3, as DNA: TGTGCCAGCAGCTTACAGTGGGGAGAGACCCAGTACTTC. It encodes CASSLQWGETQYF. This rearrangement joins TRBV7-2 to TRBJ2-5; D gene unclear. CDR3 length: 13 residues. Germline V gene lookup returns CDR1 SGHTA and CDR2 FQGNSA. Trimming removed 2 bases at V and 4 bases at J, with 8 bases between. The variable domain in full, completed from reference TRBV7-2 and TRBJ2-5, reads GAGVSQSPSNKVTEKGKDVELRCDPISGHTALYWYRQSLGQGLEFLIYFQGNSAPDKSGLPSDRFSAERTGGSVSTLTIQRTQQEDSAVYLCASSLQWGETQYFGPGTRLLVL.

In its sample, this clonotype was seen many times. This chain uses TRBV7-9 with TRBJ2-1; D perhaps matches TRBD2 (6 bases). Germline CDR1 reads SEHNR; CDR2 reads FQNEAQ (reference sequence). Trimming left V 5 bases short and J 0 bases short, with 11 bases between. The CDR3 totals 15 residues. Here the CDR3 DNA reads TGTGCCAGCAGCCGACGGGGGAGCTCCTACAATGAGCAGTTCTTC. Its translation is CASSRRGSSYNEQFF.

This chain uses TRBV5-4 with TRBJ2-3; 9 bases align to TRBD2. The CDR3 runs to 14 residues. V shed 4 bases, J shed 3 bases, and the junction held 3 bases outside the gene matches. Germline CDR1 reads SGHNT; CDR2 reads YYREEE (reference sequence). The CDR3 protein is CASSPSGKTDTQYF. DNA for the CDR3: TGTGCCAGCAGCCCTAGCGGGAAGACAGATACGCAGTATTTT.

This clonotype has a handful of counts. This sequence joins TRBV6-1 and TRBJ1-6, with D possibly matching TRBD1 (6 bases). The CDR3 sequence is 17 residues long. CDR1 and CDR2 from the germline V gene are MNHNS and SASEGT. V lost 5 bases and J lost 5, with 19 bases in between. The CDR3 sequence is CASSRGGLGGDNSPLHF. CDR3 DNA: TGTGCCAGCAGTAGAGGGGGGCTGGGAGGGGATAATTCACCCCTCCACTTT.

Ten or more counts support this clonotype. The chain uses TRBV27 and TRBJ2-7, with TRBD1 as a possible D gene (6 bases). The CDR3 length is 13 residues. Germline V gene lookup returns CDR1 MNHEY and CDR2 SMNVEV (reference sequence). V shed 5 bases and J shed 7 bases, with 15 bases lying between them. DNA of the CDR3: TGTGCCAGCAGTCCCGCGAGGGGGTGGGAGCAGTACTTC. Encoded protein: CASSPARGWEQYF.

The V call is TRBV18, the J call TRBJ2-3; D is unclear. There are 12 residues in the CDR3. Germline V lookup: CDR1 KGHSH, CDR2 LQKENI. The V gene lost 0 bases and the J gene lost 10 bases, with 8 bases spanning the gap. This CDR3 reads CASSPPRAPQYF. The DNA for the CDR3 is TGTGCCAGCTCACCACCAAGAGCCCCGCAGTATTTT. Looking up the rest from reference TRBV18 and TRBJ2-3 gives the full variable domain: NAGVMQNPRHLVRRRGQEARLRCSPMKGHSHVYWYRQLPEEGLKFMVYLQKENIIDESGMPKERFSAEFPKEGPSILRIQQVVRGDSAAYFCASSPPRAPQYFGPGTRLTVL.

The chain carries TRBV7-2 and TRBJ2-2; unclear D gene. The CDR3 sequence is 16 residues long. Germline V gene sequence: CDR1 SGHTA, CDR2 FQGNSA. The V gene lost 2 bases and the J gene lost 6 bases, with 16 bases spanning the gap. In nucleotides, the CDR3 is TGTGCCAGCAGCTTAAGTGTCCCTAGTTTATCCGGGGAGCTGTTTTTT. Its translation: CASSLSVPSLSGELFF. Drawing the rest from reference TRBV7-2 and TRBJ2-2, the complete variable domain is GAGVSQSPSNKVTEKGKDVELRCDPISGHTALYWYRQSLGQGLEFLIYFQGNSAPDKSGLPSDRFSAERTGGSVSTLTIQRTQQEDSAVYLCASSLSVPSLSGELFFGEGSRLTVL.